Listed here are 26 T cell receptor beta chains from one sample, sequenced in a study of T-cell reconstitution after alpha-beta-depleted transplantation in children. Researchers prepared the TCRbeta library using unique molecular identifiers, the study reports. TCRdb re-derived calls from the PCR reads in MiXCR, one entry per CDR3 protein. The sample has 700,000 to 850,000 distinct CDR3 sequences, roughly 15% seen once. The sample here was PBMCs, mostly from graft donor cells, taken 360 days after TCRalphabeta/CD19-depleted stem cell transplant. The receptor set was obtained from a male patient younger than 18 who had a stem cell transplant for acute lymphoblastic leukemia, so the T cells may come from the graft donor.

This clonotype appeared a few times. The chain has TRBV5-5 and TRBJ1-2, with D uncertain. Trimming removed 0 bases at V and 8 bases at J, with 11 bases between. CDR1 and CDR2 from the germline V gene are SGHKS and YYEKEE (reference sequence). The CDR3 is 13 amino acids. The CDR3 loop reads CASSLEQARGYTF. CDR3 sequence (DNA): TGTGCCAGCAGCTTGGAGCAGGCACGGGGCTACACCTTC.

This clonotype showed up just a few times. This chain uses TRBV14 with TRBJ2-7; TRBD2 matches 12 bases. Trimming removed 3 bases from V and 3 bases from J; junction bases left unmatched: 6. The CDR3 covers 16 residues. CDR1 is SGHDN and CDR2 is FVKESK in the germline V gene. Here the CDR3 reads CASSHPGLAGLYEQYF. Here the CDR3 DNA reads TGTGCCAGCAGCCACCCAGGACTAGCGGGACTCTACGAGCAGTACTTC.

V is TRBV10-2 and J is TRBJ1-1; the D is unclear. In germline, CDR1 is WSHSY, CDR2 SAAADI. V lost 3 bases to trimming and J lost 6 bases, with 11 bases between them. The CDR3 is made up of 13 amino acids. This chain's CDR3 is CASSDVVRAEAFF. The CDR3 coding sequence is TGCGCCAGCAGTGATGTGGTTCGGGCTGAAGCTTTCTTT.

The CDR3 DNA follows: TGTGCCAGCAGGTCCGGGACGGCTTTCTACGAGCAGTACTTC. It codes for CASRSGTAFYEQYF. V is TRBV6-1 and J is TRBJ2-7; possibly TRBD1 or TRBD2 for D (5 bases each). Germline loops: CDR1 MNHNS, CDR2 SASEGT. Trimming shortened V by 6 bases and J by 3 bases, and 15 bases separated the two germline ends. This CDR3 has 14 amino acids.

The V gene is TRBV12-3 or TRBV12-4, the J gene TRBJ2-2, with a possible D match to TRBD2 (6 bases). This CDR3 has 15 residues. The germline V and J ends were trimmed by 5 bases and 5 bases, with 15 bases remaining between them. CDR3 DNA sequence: TGTGCCAGCAGTGTCAGGCTTGGGGGGACCGGGGAGCTGTTTTTT. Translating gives CASSVRLGGTGELFF.

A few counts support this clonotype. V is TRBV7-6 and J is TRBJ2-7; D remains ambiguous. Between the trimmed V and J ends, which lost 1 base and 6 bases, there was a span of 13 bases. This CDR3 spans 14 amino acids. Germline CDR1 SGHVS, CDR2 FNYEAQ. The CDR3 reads CASSLGDWTGEQYF. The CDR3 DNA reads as TGTGCCAGCAGCTTAGGGGATTGGACGGGCGAGCAGTACTTC.

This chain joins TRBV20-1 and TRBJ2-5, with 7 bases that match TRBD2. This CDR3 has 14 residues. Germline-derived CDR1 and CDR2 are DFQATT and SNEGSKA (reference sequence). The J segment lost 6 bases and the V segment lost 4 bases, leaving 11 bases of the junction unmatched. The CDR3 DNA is TGCAGTGCTAAAACTAGCGAATGGGAAAAGACCCAGTACTTC. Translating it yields CSAKTSEWEKTQYF.

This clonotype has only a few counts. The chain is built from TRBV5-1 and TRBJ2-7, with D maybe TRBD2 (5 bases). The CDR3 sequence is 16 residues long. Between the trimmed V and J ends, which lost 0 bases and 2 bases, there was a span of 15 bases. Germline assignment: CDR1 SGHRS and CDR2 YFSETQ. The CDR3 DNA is TGCGCCAGCAGCTTGGAAGCGGCAACCGTGACCTACGAGCAGTACTTC. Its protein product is CASSLEAATVTYEQYF.

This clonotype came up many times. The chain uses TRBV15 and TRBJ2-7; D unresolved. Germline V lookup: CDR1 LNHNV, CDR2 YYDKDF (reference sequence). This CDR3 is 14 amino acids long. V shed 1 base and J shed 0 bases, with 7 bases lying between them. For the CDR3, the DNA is TGTGCCACCAGCAGAGTAAGGACCTCCTACGAGCAGTACTTC. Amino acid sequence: CATSRVRTSYEQYF.

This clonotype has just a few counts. The CDR3 sequence is CASRTGVQPQHF. The CDR3 region has the DNA TGTGCCAGCAGAACAGGGGTTCAGCCCCAGCATTTT. V usage is TRBV21-1 and J usage is TRBJ1-5; TRBD1, the table's D call, was not compared with the DNA. TRBV21-1 represents a pseudogene. This CDR3 region has 12 residues.

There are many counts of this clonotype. This chain's CDR3 is CSVDLAGVAGELFF. The DNA of the CDR3 is TGCAGCGTTGATTTAGCGGGAGTGGCCGGGGAGCTGTTTTTT. The chain joins TRBV29-1 to TRBJ2-2; 9 bases fit TRBD2. CDR3 size: 14 residues. With V trimmed by 3 bases and J by 6 bases, 5 bases remained unmatched. From germline, CDR1 is SQVTM and CDR2 ANQGSEA.

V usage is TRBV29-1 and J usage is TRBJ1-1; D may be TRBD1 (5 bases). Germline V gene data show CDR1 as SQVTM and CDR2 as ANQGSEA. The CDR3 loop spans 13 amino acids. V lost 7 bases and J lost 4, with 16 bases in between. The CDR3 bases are TGCAGCGCCGGGACCAGGAGGTCCACTGAAGCTTTCTTT. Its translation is CSAGTRRSTEAFF.

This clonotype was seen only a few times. The CDR3, as DNA: TGTGCCAGCAGCGATTTTGCTTCAGGGACTAGCTTAGGCTACGAGCAGTACTTC. Its translation is CASSDFASGTSLGYEQYF. V usage is TRBV9 and J usage is TRBJ2-7, with 9 bases identical to TRBD2. Germline V gives CDR1 SGDLS, CDR2 YYNGEE. This CDR3 region has 18 residues. Losses at the gene ends were 3 bases for V and 3 bases for J; bases not matched to a gene: 16.

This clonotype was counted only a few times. CDR3 protein: CASSPETLSGANVLTF. CDR3 sequence (DNA): TGTGCCAGCAGCCCCGAAACGCTCTCTGGGGCCAACGTCCTGACTTTC. The rearrangement links TRBV12-3 or TRBV12-4 to TRBJ2-6; D not resolved. The CDR3 consists of 16 residues. Trimming cost V 6 bases and J 0 bases, with 12 bases left between them.

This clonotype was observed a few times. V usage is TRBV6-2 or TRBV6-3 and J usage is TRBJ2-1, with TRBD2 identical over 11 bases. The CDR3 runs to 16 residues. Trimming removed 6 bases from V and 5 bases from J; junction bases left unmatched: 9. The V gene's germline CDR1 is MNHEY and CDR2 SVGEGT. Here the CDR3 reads CASSPTPTSGNNEQFF. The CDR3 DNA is TGTGCCAGCAGCCCAACCCCGACTAGCGGGAACAATGAGCAGTTCTTC.

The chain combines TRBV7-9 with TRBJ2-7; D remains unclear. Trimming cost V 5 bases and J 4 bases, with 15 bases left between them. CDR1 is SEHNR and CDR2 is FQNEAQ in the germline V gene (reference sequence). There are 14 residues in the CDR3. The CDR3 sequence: CASSLSGLTYEQYF. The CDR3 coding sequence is TGTGCCAGCAGCCTTTCCGGGCTAACGTACGAGCAGTACTTC.

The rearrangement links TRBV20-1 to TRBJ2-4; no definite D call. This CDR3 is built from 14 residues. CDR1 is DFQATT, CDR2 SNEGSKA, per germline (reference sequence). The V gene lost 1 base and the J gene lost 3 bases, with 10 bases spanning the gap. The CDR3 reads CSARVLSGKNIQYF. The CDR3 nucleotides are TGCAGTGCTAGAGTCCTATCCGGCAAAAACATTCAGTACTTC.

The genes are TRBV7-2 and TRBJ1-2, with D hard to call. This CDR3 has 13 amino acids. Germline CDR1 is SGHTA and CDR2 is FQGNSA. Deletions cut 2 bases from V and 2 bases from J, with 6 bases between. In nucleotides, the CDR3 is TGTGCCAGCAGCTTACAACAGAACTATGGCTACACCTTC. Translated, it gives CASSLQQNYGYTF.

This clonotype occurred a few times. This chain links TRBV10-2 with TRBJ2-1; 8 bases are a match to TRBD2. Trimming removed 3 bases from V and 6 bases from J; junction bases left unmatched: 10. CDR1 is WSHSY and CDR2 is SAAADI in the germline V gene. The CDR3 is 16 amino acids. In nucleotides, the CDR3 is TGCGCCAGCAGTGATCCCGGGACTAGGGTCACCAATGAGCAGTTCTTC. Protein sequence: CASSDPGTRVTNEQFF.

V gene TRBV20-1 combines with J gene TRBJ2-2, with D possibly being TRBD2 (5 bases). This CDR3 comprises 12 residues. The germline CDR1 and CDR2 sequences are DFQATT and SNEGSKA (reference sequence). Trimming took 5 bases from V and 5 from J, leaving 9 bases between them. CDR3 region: CSAPRETGELFF. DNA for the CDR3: TGCAGTGCTCCACGGGAAACCGGGGAGCTGTTTTTT.

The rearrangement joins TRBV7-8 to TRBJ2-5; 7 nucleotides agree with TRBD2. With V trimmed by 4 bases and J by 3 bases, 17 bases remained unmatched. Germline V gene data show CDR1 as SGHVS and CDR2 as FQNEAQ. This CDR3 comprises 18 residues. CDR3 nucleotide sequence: TGTGCCAGCAGCTCTAGGCCCCGTGGTGGCGGGAGAGAAGAGACCCAGTACTTC. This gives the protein CASSSRPRGGGREETQYF.

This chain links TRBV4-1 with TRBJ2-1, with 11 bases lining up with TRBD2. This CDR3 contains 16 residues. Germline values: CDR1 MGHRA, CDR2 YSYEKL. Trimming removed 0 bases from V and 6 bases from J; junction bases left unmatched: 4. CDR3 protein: CASSQEGLAAVNEQFF. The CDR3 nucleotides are TGCGCCAGCAGCCAAGAGGGACTAGCGGCGGTCAATGAGCAGTTCTTC.

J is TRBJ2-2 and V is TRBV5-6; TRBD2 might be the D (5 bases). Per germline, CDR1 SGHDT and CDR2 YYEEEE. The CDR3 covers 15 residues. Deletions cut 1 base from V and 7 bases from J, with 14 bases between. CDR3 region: CASSLYPSLGGELFF. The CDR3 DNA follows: TGTGCCAGCAGCTTGTATCCTAGCTTAGGCGGGGAGCTGTTTTTT.

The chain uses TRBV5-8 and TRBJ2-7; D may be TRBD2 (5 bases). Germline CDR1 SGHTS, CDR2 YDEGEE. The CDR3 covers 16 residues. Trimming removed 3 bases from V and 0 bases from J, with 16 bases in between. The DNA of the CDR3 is TGTGCCAGCAGCTCCCGACGGGGATCCTTCTCCTACGAGCAGTACTTC. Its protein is CASSSRRGSFSYEQYF.

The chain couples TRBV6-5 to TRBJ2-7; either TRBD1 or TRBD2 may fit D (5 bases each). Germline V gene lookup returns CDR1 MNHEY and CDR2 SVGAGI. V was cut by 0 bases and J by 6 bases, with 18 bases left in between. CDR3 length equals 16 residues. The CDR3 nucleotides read TGTGCCAGCAGTTACTCGAGTCGGGGTCTTCAGGGCGAGCAGTACTTC. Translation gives CASSYSSRGLQGEQYF.

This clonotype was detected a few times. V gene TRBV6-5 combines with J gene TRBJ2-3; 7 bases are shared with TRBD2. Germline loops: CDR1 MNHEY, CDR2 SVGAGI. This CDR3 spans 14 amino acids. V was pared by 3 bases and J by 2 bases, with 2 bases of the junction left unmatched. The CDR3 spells CASSYREVTDTQYF. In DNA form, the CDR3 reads TGTGCCAGCAGTTATCGGGAGGTCACAGATACGCAGTATTTT.